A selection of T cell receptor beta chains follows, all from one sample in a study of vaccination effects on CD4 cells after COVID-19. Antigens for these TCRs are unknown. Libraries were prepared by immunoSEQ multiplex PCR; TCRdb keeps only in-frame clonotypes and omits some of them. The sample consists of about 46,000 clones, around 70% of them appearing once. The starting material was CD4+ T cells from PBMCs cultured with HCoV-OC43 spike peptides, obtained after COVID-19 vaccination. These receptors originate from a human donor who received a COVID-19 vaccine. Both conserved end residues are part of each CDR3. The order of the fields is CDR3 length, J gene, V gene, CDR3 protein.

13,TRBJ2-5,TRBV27,CASRTGGRETQYF
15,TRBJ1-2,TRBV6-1,CASSELTGPNYGYTF
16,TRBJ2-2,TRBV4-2,CASSQGALAGEGELFF
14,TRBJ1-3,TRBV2,CASSGSRNGNTIYF
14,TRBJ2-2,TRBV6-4,CASKTSGDTGELFF
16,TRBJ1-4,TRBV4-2,CASSQEVTGGGEKLFF
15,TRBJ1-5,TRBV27,CASSSSGRVNQPQHF
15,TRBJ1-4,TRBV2,CASSETGRVNEKLFF
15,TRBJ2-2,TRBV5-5,CASSSMITGTGELFF
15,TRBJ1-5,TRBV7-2,CASSLGVPSNQPQHF
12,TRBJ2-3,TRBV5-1,CASSLVADLFVF
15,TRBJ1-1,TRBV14,CASKGISGYDTEAFF
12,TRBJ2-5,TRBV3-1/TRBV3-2,CASSQVKETQYF
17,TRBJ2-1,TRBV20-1,CSASKSTGRTNYNEQFF
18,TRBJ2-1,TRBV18,CASFPGLAGGRSYNEQFF
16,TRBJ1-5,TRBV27,CASRSRGPGSNQPQHF
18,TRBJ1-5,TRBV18,CASSPLRRALSSNQPQHF
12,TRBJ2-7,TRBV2,CASSELSGEQYF
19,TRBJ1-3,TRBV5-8,CASSLVVGTAHLSGNTIYF
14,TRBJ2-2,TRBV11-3,CASSLVHGTGELFF
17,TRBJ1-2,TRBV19,CASSILPLGDRNYGYTF
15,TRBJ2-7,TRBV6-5,CASKPSGATIYEQYF
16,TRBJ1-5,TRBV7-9,CASSLAGEGDNQPQHF
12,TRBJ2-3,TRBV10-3,CAISGSGDTQYF
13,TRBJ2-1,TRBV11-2,CASSLGARNEQFF
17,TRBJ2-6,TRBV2,CASRSAGGNSGANVLTF